This T cell receptor beta chain emerged from a study of Ad26.COV2.S vaccination and SARS-CoV-2 variants. In the study overall: The authors gave Ad26.COV2.S intramuscularly, either once or twice 56 days apart.

The treatment is: approximately 18 received Ad26.COV2.S at low or high dose, single or two shots; roughly 5 received placebo; per-sample allocation not given. It was on day 63 after the first vaccine or placebo injection that samples were taken. Assay: immunoSEQ multiplex PCR; the TCRdb copy retains only in-frame clones and omits some. The repertoire holds 250,000 or so clones, roughly 85% seen once, with just under 3% in the top ten. Of note for this clone: The sample carries other DNA sequences with the same CDR3.

Material: peripheral blood, obtained in a trial of Ad26.COV2.S vaccine versus placebo. The clonotype comes from a person aged 18-65 years who received the Ad26.COV2.S COVID-19 vaccine or a placebo.

CDR3 DNA: TGTGCCAGCAGCTTAGCAGGGGACTATGGCTACACCTTC. Protein sequence: CASSLAGDYGYTF. V and J are TRBV7-2 and TRBJ1-2; D might be TRBD1 (5 bases). Looked up from germline, CDR1 is SGHTA and CDR2 is FQGNSA. Trimming took off 0 bases at V and 3 bases at J, with 5 bases between the two ends. The CDR3 has 13 amino acids.